The 2 T cell receptor beta chains reported below all come from one sample, sequenced in a study of blood T cell repertoires in COVID-19. Here immunoSEQ multiplex PCR was the method, and the copy in TCRdb shows in-frame clones only, minus some. The sample consists of 180,000 or so clones, around 86% of them appearing once. Sequenced: peripheral blood. Receptors were obtained from a man in his sixties with acute or convalescent COVID-19.

This chain joins TRBV10-1 and TRBJ2-1, with 10 bases identical to TRBD2. The CDR3 runs to 16 residues. V gave up 3 bases and J gave up 3 bases; unmatched junction bases: 5. From germline, CDR1 is WNHNN and CDR2 SYGVQD (reference sequence). In nucleotides, the CDR3 is TGCGCCAGCAGTGATTCTAGCGGGAGCATCTACAATGAGCAGTTCTTC. This gives the protein CASSDSSGSIYNEQFF.

The chain joins TRBV2 to TRBJ1-2, with TRBD1 matching 9 bases. Germline trimming cut 10 bases from V and 7 bases from J; bases unmatched to any gene: 10. CDR3 length equals 13 residues. Germline V CDR1 and CDR2: SNHLY, FYNNEI. This CDR3 is CATTGQGVSGYTF. The CDR3 DNA is TGTGCCACCACGGGACAGGGTGTGAGTGGCTACACCTTC.